This TCR beta chain was profiled in a study of CD8+ T cells in alopecia areata. Looked up from germline, CDR1 is LGHNA and CDR2 is YNFKEQ. Trimming removed 1 base from V and 2 bases from J, with 10 bases in between. The CDR3 sequence is 15 residues long. The sequencing template was cDNA reverse transcribed from extracted RNA. Here immunoSEQ multiplex PCR was the method, and the copy in TCRdb shows in-frame clones only, minus some. The table shows about 130,000 clones, with about 46% occurring only once. The chain carries TRBV4-2 and TRBJ2-3; a weak D match, TRBD1 (6 bases). This clonotype was obtained from a human donor with alopecia areata. The input for sequencing was CD8+ T cells sorted from blood, taken at week 0. The CDR3, as DNA: TGTGCCAGCAGCCAAGGGACAGAATCCACAGATACGCAGTATTTT. This translates into CASSQGTESTDTQYF.